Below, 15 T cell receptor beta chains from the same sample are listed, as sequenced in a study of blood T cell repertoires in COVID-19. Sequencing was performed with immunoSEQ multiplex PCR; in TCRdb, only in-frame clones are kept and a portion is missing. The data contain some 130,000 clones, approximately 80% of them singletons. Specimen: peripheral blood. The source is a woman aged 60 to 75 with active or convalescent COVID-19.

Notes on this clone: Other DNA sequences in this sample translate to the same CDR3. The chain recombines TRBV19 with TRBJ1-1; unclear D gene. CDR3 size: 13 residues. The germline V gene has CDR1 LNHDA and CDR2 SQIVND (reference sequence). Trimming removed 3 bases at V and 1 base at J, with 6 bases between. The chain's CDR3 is CASSIRQNTEAFF. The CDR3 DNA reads TGTGCCAGTAGTATCAGACAGAACACTGAAGCTTTCTTT.

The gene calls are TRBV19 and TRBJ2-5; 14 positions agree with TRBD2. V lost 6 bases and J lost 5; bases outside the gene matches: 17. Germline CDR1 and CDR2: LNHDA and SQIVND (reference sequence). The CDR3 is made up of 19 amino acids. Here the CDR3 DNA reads TGTGCCAGTAGCCCAACGGGGGTGACTAGCGGGAGGGCCAAGGAGACCCAGTACTTC. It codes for CASSPTGVTSGRAKETQYF.

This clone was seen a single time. This chain's CDR3 is CASSRERGETQYF. The DNA for the CDR3 is TGTGCCAGCAGCCGCGAGCGGGGTGAGACCCAGTACTTC. This rearrangement joins TRBV3-1 (or the pseudogene TRBV3-2) to TRBJ2-5, with 7 positions matching TRBD2. V lost 4 bases and J lost 5; bases outside the gene matches: 4. Germline V lookup: CDR1 LGHDT, CDR2 YNNKEL (reference sequence). The CDR3 is 13 residues long.

This CDR3 reads CASRPGAGIGNEQFF. CDR3 DNA sequence: TGTGCCAGCAGACCAGGGGCCGGGATCGGGAATGAGCAGTTCTTC. The chain has TRBV11-2 and TRBJ2-1, with D perhaps TRBD1 (6 bases). V was pared by 6 bases and J by 7 bases, with 19 bases between. Germline V gene data show CDR1 as SGHAT and CDR2 as FQNNGV. The CDR3 is made up of 15 amino acids.

CDR3 nucleotides: TGTGCCAGCAGCCCTACTAGGGTGGCCACCGGGGAGCTGTTTTTT. This gives the protein CASSPTRVATGELFF. This chain joins TRBV11-2 and TRBJ2-2, with a tentative D call TRBD2 (5 bases). Germline lookup yields CDR1 SGHAT and CDR2 FQNNGV. This CDR3 is built from 15 residues. Trimming removed 5 bases at V and 4 bases at J, with 14 bases between.

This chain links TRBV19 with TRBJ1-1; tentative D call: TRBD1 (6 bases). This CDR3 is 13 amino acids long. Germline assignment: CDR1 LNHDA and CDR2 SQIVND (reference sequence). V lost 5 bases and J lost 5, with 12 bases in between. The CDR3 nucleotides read TGTGCCAGTAGTCATCTGGGGGCGACTGAAGCTTTCTTT. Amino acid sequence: CASSHLGATEAFF.

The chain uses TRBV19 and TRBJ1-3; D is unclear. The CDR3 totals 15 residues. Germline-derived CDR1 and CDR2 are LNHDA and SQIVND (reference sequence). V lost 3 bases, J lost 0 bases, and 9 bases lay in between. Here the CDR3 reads CASSIIKSSGNTIYF. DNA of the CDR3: TGTGCCAGTAGTATTATTAAGAGCTCTGGAAACACCATATATTTT.

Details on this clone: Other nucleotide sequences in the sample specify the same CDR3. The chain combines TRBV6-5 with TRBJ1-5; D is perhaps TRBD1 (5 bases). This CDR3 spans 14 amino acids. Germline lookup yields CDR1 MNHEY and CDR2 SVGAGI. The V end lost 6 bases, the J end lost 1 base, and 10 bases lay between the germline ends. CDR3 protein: CASSSRGSNQPQHF. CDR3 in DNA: TGTGCCAGCAGCTCCCGGGGGAGCAATCAGCCCCAGCATTTT.

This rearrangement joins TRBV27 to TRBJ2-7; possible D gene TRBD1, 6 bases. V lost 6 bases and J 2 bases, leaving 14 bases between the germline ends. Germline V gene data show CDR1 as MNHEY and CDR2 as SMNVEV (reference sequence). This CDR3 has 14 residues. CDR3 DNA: TGTGCCAGCAGACGGACAGTCTCCCCCTACGAGCAGTACTTC. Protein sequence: CASRRTVSPYEQYF.

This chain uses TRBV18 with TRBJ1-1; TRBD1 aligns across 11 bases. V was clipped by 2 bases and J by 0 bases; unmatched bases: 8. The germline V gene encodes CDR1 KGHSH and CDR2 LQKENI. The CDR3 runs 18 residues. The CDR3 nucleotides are TGTGCCAGCTCACCAAGGACAGGGGGCGTTCCGGTGAACACTGAAGCTTTCTTT. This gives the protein CASSPRTGGVPVNTEAFF. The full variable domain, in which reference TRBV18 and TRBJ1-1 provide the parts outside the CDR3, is NAGVMQNPRHLVRRRGQEARLRCSPMKGHSHVYWYRQLPEEGLKFMVYLQKENIIDESGMPKERFSAEFPKEGPSILRIQQVVRGDSAAYFCASSPRTGGVPVNTEAFFGQGTRLTVV.

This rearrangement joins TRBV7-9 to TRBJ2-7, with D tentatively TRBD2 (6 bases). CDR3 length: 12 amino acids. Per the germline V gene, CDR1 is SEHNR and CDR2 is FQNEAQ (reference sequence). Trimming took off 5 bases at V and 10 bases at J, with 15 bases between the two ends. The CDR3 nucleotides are TGTGCCAGCAGCCAACCGGGACTTATTCAGTACGTC. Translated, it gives CASSQPGLIQYV.

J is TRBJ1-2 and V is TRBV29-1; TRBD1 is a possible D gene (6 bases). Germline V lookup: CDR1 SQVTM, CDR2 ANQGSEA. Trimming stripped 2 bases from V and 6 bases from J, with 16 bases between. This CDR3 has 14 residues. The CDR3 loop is CSVEIGTGRDGYTF. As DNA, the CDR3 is TGCAGCGTTGAAATCGGTACAGGGAGGGATGGCTACACCTTC.

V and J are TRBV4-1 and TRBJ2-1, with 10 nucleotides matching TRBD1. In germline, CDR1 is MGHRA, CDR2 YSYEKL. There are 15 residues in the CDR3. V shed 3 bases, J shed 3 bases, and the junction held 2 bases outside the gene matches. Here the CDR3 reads CASSQGQGSYNEQFF. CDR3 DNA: TGCGCCAGCAGCCAGGGACAGGGGAGCTACAATGAGCAGTTCTTC.

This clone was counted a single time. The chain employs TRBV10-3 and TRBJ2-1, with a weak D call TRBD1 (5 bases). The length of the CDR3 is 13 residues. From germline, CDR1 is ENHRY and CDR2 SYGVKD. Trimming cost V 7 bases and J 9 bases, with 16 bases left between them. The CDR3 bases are TGTGCCATCACGACAGAAGTAGGTGCTGAGCAGTTCTTC. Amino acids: CAITTEVGAEQFF.

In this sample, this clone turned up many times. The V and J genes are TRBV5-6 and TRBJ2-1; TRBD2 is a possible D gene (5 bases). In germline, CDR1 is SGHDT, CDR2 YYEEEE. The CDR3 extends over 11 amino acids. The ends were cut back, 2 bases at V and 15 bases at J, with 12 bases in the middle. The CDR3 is CASSLGEGRFF. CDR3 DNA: TGTGCCAGCAGCTTAGGCGAGGGTAGGTTCTTC.